The text below deals with one T cell receptor (beta chain). Starting material of approximately 500 ng total RNA yielded TCR beta cDNA via a constant-region primer. Construction of TCR beta libraries relied on three successive nested multiplex PCR rounds employing slightly modified ARM-PCR. Two initial PCR rounds of around 10 cycles each paired TRBV1-TRBV30 forward primers with a C-beta reverse primer. TCRdb re-analysed the multiplex PCR reads in MiXCR, keeping a single row per CDR3 protein. The sample has 300,000 to 400,000 distinct CDR3 sequences, almost 65% seen once. These data belong to a study of tumor-infiltrating lymphocytes in primary liver carcinoma. Study summary: All patients, whether men or women, fell within 30 to 69 years of age. Samples gave roughly 3.5 to 7.5 million productive TCRbeta reads, similar across tissue types.

V lost 4 bases to trimming and J lost 11 bases; unmatched junction nucleotides: 5. From germline, CDR1 is MDHEN and CDR2 SYDVKM. The CDR3 spans 11 residues. RNA isolated from unsorted whole blood supplied the blood RNA, with germline DNA also extracted. Prior to the surgical procedure, around 3.9 milliliters of peripheral blood were collected. The source of this sequence is a man aged 35 to 55 with primary liver carcinoma and hepatitis B virus infection. The chain employs TRBV28 and TRBJ2-7; 7 bases match TRBD2. The sequenced sample was peripheral blood. CDR3 protein: CASSSRLAEYF. The DNA of the CDR3 is TGTGCCAGCAGTTCAAGACTAGCAGAGTACTTC.